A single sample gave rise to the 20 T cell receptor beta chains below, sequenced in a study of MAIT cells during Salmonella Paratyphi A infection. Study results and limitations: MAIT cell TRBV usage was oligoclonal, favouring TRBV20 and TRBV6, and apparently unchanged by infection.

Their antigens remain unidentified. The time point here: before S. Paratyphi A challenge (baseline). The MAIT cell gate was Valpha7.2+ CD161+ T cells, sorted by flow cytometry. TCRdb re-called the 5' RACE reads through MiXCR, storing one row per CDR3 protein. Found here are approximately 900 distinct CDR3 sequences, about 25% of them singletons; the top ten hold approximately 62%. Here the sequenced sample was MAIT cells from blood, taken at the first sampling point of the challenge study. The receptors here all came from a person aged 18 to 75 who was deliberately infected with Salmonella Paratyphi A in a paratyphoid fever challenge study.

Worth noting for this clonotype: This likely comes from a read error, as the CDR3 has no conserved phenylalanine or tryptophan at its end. The CDR3 DNA follows: TGCAGTGCTAGAGAAGAGGGGGGGTGGGCAGAGACCCAGTACTGC. Protein sequence: CSAREEGGWAETQYC. J is TRBJ2-5 and V is TRBV20-1, with D tentatively TRBD2 (7 bases). V lost 0 bases and J lost 4, with 15 bases in between. The CDR3 consists of 15 residues. CDR1 and CDR2 from the germline V gene are DFQATT and SNEGSKA (reference sequence).

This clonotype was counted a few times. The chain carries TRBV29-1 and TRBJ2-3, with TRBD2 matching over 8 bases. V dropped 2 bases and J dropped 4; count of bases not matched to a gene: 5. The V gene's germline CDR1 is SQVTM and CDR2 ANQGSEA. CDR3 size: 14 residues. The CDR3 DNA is TGCAGCGTTGAAAGCGGGAGTATGGCAGATACGCAGTATTTT. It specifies CSVESGSMADTQYF.

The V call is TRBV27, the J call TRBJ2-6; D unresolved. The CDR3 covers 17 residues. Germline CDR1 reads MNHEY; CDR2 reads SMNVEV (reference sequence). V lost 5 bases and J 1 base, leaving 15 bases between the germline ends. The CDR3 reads CASSIGTSASGANVLTF. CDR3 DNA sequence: TGTGCCAGCAGTATCGGAACCTCTGCTTCTGGGGCCAACGTCCTGACTTTC.

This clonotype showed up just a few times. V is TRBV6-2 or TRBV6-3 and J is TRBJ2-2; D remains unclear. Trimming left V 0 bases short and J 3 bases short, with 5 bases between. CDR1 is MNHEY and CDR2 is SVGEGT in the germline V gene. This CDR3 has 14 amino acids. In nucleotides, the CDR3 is TGTGCCAGCAGTTACTCGCTCCACACCGGGGAGCTGTTTTTT. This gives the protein CASSYSLHTGELFF.

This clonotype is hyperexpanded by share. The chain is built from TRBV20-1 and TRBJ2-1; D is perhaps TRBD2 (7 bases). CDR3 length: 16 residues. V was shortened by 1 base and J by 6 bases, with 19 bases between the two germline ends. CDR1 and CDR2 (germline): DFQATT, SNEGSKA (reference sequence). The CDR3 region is CSARGGGREGLNEQFF. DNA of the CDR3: TGCAGTGCTAGAGGAGGGGGGAGGGAGGGCCTCAATGAGCAGTTCTTC.

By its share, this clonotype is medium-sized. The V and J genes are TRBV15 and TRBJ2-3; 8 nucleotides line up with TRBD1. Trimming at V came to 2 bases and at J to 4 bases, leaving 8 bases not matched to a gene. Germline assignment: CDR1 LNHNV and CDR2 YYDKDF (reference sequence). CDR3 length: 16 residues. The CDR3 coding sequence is TGTGCCACCAGCAGATTGGACAGGGCGACCCCAGATACGCAGTATTTT. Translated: CATSRLDRATPDTQYF.

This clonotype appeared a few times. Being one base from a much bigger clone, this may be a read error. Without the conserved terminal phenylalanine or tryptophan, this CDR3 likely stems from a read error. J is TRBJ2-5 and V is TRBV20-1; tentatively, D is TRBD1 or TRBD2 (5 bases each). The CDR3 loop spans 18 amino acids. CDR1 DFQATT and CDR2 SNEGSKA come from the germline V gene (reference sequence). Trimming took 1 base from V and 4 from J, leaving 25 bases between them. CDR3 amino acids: CSARASRLPGARIETQYC. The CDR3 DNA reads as TGCAGTGCTAGAGCCTCCCGCCTCCCCGGGGCCAGGATAGAGACCCAGTACTGC.

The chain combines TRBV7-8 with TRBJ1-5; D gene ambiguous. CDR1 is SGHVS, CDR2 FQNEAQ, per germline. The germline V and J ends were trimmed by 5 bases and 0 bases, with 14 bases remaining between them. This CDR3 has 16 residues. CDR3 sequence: CASSPRVGPSNQPQHF. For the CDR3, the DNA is TGTGCCAGCAGCCCCCGCGTTGGTCCTAGCAATCAGCCCCAGCATTTT.

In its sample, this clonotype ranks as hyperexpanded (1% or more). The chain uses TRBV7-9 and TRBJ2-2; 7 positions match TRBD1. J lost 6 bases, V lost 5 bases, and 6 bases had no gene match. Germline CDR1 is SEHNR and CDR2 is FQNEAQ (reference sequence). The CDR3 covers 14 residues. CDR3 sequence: CASSQYRGPGELFF. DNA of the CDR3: TGTGCCAGCAGCCAATACAGGGGCCCCGGGGAGCTGTTTTTT.

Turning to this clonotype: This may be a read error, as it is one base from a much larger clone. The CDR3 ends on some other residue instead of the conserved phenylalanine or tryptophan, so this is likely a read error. The CDR3 region has the DNA TGTGCCAGCAGAGGGGACCTAGAAACCGGGGAGCTGTTTTGT. The encoded protein is CASRGDLETGELFC. This sequence joins TRBV6-2 or TRBV6-3 and TRBJ2-2; D possibly matches TRBD1 or TRBD2 (5 bases each). Germline lookup yields CDR1 MNHEY and CDR2 SVGEGT. The length of the CDR3 is 14 residues. Trimming took off 6 bases at V and 5 bases at J, with 13 bases between the two ends.

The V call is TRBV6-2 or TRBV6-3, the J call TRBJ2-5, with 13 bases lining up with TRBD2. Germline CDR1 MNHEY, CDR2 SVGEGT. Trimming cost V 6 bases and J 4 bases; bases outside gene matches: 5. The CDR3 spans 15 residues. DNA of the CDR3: TGTGCCAGCAGCACTAGCGGGGGGGCCTCAGAGACCCAGTACTTC. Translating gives CASSTSGGASETQYF.

This chain's CDR3 is CASSDSTSGGPDTQYF. The CDR3 DNA reads as TGTGCCAGCAGTGACTCGACTAGCGGGGGGCCAGATACGCAGTATTTT. V and J are TRBV6-4 and TRBJ2-3; 13 bases are shared with TRBD2. V was clipped by 0 bases and J by 4 bases; unmatched bases: 1. Germline CDR1 is MRHNA and CDR2 is SNTAGT. The CDR3 spans 16 residues.

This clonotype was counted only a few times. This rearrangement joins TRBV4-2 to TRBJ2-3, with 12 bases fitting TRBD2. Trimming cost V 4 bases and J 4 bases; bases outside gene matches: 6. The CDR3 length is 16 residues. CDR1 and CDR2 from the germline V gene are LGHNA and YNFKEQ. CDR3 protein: CASSRETSGSPDTQYF. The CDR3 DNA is TGTGCCAGCAGCCGGGAGACTAGCGGGAGCCCAGATACGCAGTATTTT.

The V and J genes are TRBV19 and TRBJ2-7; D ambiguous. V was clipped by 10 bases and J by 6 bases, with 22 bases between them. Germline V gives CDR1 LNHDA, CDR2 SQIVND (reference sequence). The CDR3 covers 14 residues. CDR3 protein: CATSALAEPSEQYF. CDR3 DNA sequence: TGTGCCACCTCGGCCTTGGCAGAACCCTCCGAGCAGTACTTC. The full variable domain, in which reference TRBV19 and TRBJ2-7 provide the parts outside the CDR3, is DGGITQSPKYLFRKEGQNVTLSCEQNLNHDAMYWYRQDPGQGLRLIYYSQIVNDFQKGDIAEGYSVSREKKESFPLTVTSAQKNPTAFYLCATSALAEPSEQYFGPGTRLTVT.

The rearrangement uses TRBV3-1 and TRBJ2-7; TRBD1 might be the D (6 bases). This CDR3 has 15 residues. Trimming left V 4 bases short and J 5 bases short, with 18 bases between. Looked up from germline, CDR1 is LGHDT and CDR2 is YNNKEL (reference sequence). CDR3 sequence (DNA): TGTGCCAGCAGCCGGAACAGGGAACCATTCCACGAGCAGTACTTC. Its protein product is CASSRNREPFHEQYF.

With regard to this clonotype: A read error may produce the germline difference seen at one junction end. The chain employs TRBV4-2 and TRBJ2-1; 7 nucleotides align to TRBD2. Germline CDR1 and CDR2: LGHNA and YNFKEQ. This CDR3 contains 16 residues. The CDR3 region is CAISQVAGDSGNEQFF. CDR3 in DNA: TGTGCCATCAGCCAAGTTGCGGGAGATTCAGGCAATGAGCAGTTCTTC.

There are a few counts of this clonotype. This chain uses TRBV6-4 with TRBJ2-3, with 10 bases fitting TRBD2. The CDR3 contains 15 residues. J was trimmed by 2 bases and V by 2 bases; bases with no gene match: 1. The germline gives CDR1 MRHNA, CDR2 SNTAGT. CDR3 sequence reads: CASSDSGGATDTQYF. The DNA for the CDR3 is TGTGCCAGCAGTGACAGCGGGGGGGCCACAGATACGCAGTATTTT.

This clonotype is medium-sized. CDR3 coding DNA: TGTGCCAGCAGTGACTCGACTAGCGGGGGGGATACGCAGTATTTT. It yields the protein CASSDSTSGGDTQYF. This chain connects TRBV6-4 to TRBJ2-3, with 13 bases lining up with TRBD2. CDR3 length equals 15 residues. Germline V lookup: CDR1 MRHNA, CDR2 SNTAGT. V trimming: 0 bases; J trimming: 6 bases; junction bases outside the gene matches: 0.

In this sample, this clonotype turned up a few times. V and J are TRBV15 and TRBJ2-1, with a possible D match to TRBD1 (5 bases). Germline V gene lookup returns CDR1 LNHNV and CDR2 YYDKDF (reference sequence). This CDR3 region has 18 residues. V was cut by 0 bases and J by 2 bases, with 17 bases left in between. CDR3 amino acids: CATSRDLPTVVAYNEQFF. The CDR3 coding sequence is TGTGCCACCAGCAGAGATCTGCCGACAGTGGTGGCCTACAATGAGCAGTTCTTC.

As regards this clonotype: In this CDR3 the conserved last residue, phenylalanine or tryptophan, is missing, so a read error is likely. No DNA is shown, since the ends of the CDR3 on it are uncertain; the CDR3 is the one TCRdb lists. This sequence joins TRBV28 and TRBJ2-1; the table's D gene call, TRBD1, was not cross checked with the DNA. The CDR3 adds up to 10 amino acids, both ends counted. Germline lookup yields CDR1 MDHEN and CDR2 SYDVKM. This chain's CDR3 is CASTRESTFC.